Reported below is one T cell receptor (beta chain). Its specificity is not known. The record originates from a study of T cell responses to AZD1222 COVID-19 vaccine. As for the study in general: Second-dose timings of about 4 or about 12 weeks were pooled.

Using immunoSEQ multiplex PCR, the repertoire was profiled, and TCRdb retains in-frame clones only, with some absent. The sample has 100,000 to 150,000 clones; roughly 90% are singletons. The CDR3 is 18 residues long. V was clipped by 2 bases and J by 4 bases, with 21 bases between them. Study-wide points: Repertoire sampling happened only post peak T cell response. Spike-specific TCR breadth and depth both grew after two AZD1222 doses.

Here the sequenced sample was peripheral blood, taken on day 0 of AZD1222 vaccination. This chain joins TRBV23-1 and TRBJ2-4, with D perhaps matching TRBD2 (5 bases). TRBV23-1 is marked as an open reading frame, function uncertain. The sequence derives from an adult in good health. The CDR3 loop is CASSQPRVPAGGKNIQYF. The CDR3 nucleotides are TGCGCCAGCAGTCAACCAAGGGTCCCTGCCGGCGGGAAAAACATTCAGTACTTC.